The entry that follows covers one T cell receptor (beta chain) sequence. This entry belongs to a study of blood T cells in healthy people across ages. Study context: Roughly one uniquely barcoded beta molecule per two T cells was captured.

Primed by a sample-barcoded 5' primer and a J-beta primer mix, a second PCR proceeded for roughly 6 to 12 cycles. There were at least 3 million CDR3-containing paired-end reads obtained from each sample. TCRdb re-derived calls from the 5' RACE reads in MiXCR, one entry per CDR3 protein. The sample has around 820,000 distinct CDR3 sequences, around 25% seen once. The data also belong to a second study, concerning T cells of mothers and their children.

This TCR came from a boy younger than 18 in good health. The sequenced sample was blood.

CDR3 coding DNA: TGCAGCGTTGCCGGCGGGGGGGGCCAAGAGACCCAGTACTTC. Translated: CSVAGGGGQETQYF. V and J are TRBV29-1 and TRBJ2-5; 9 nucleotides agree with TRBD2. Germline values: CDR1 SQVTM, CDR2 ANQGSEA. The CDR3 runs to 14 residues. V gave up 4 bases and J gave up 1 base; unmatched junction bases: 4.